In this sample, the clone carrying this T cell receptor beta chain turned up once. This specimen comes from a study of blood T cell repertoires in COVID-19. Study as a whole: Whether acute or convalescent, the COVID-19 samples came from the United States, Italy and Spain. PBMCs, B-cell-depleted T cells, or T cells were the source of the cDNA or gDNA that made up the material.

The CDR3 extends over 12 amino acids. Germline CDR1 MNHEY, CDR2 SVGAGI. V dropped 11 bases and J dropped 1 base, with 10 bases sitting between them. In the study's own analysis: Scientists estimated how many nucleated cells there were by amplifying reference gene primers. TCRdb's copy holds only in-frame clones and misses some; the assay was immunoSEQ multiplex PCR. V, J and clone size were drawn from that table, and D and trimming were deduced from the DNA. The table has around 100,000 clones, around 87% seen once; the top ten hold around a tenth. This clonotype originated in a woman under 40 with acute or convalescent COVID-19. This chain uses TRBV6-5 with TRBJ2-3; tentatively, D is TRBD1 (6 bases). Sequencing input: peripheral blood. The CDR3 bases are TGTGCCGTACAGGGACGCACAGATACGCAGTATTTT. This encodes CAVQGRTDTQYF.